The 7 T cell receptor beta chains in this list originate from one sample, sequenced in a study of identical twins. A single record per CDR3 protein comes from TCRdb applying MiXCR to the 5' RACE reads. Counted here are around 1.7 million distinct CDR3 sequences, 25% to 35% occurring once; the ten biggest clones make up over 0.25%. Sample: cord blood. All receptors derive from a newborn girl in good health.

The chain carries TRBV2 and TRBJ2-5; 8 bases are shared with TRBD2. This CDR3 contains 14 residues. In germline, CDR1 is SNHLY, CDR2 FYNNEI. V dropped 8 bases and J dropped 3; count of bases not matched to a gene: 8. CDR3 coding DNA: TGTGCCAGCGTGCTAGCGGGTCCAAAAGAGACCCAGTACTTC. As protein: CASVLAGPKETQYF.

This clonotype has a handful of counts. The chain couples TRBV5-1 to TRBJ1-6; D perhaps matches TRBD1 (6 bases). V dropped 4 bases and J dropped 8 bases, with 13 bases sitting between them. The CDR3 is 14 residues long. In germline, CDR1 is SGHRS, CDR2 YFSETQ. CDR3 in DNA: TGCGCCAGCAGCCTCGGGACACGGGATTCACCCCTCCACTTT. This sequence encodes CASSLGTRDSPLHF.

The table lists this clonotype with many counts. The rearrangement links TRBV29-1 to TRBJ2-4; the match to TRBD1 covers 7 bases. Losses at the gene ends were 7 bases for V and 5 bases for J; bases not matched to a gene: 5. The CDR3 covers 12 residues. Germline assignment: CDR1 SQVTM and CDR2 ANQGSEA. As DNA, the CDR3 is TGCAGCGGGGGACAGTCCCAAAACATTCAGTACTTC. Amino acid sequence: CSGGQSQNIQYF. The entire variable domain, with the rest obtained from reference TRBV29-1 and TRBJ2-4, is as follows: SAVISQKPSRDICQRGTSLTIQCQVDSQVTMMFWYRQQPGQSLTLIATANQGSEATYESGFVIDKFPISRPNLTFSTLTVSNMSPEDSSIYLCSGGQSQNIQYFGAGTRLSVL.

This clonotype has a handful of counts. The J gene is TRBJ2-3, the V gene TRBV2; 9 bases agree with TRBD1. The CDR3 is 15 amino acids. Looked up from germline, CDR1 is SNHLY and CDR2 is FYNNEI. The V gene end was trimmed by 5 bases and the J gene end by 6 bases; junction bases not matched to a gene: 9. The CDR3 region is CASSKDGTGSDTQYF. CDR3 bases: TGTGCCAGCAGTAAGGACGGGACAGGGAGCGATACGCAGTATTTT.

This clonotype was counted between two and nine times. This chain uses TRBV5-4 with TRBJ2-7, with 9 positions matching TRBD1. CDR3 length: 15 residues. Germline CDR1 is SGHNT and CDR2 is YYREEE (reference sequence). Trimming cost V 4 bases and J 5 bases; bases outside gene matches: 10. The CDR3 is CASSRWDRDVHEQYF. DNA for the CDR3: TGTGCCAGCAGCCGTTGGGACAGGGATGTCCACGAGCAGTACTTC.

This chain uses TRBV29-1 with TRBJ2-7; 10 bases map to TRBD1. The CDR3 runs to 15 residues. In germline, CDR1 is SQVTM, CDR2 ANQGSEA. The junction had 2 bases not matched to a gene; V was cut back by 0 bases and J by 0 bases. This chain's CDR3 is CSVEERDRGSYEQYF. As DNA, the CDR3 is TGCAGCGTTGAAGAAAGGGACAGGGGCTCCTACGAGCAGTACTTC.

The chain carries TRBV20-1 and TRBJ2-7, with 7 bases matching TRBD2. In germline, CDR1 is DFQATT, CDR2 SNEGSKA (reference sequence). The CDR3 runs 14 residues. After removal of 3 bases from V and 7 bases from J, the junction contained 12 bases not matched to a gene. CDR3 DNA: TGCAGTGCTAGTTTCCAGCGGGGAGGGTGGGAGCAGTACTTC. The encoded protein is CSASFQRGGWEQYF.